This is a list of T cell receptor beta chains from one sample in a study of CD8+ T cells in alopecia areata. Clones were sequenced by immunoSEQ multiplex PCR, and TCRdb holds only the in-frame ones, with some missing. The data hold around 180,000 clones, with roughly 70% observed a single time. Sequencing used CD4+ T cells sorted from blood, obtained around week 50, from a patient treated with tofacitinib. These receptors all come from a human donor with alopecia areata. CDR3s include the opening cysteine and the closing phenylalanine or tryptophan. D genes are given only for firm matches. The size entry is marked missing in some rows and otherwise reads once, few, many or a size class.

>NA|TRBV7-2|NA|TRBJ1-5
TGTGCCAGCAGTCCCGGAGGGAATCAGCCCCAGCATTTT
CASSPGGNQPQHF
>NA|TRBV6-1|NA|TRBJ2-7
TGTGCCAGCAGACCTCCAGTGGGCCACGAGCAGTACTTC
CASRPPVGHEQYF
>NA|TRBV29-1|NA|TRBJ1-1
TGCAGCGTTGCAGGGTTTGGCACTGAAGCTTTCTTT
CSVAGFGTEAFF
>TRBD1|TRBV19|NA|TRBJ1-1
TGTGCCAGTAGCCACAGGGGGCGACTGAACACTGAAGCTTTCTTT
CASSHRGRLNTEAFF
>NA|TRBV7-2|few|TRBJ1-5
TGTGCCAGCAGCTTAAGGGGCAATCAGCCCCAGCATTTT
CASSLRGNQPQHF
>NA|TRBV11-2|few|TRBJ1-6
TGTGCCAGCAGCTTGTCGGAACTTCTAAATTCACCCCTCCACTTT
CASSLSELLNSPLHF
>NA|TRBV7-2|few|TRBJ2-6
TGTGCCAGCAGCTTAGCCTCCTCTGGAGGGGCCAACGTCCTGACTTTC
CASSLASSGGANVLTF
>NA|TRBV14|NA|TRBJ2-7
TGTGCCAGCAGCCTATCCTACGAGCAGTACTTC
CASSLSYEQYF
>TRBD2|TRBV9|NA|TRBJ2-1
TGTGCCAGCAGCGTAGCTAGCGGGGCTACGAACAATGAGCAGTTCTTC
CASSVASGATNNEQFF
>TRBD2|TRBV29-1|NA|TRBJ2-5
TGCAGCGTTGCCGGCGGGGGGTCGGAAGAGACCCAGTACTTC
CSVAGGGSEETQYF
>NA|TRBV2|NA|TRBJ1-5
TGTGCCAGCAGTCCCGGGGCAGAGAATCAGCCCCAGCATTTT
CASSPGAENQPQHF
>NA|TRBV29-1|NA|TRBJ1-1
TGCAGCGTTGATTCAGAGCGAGCTTTCTTT
CSVDSERAFF
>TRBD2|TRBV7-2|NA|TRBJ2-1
TGTGCCAGCAGTCGTAGCGGGAGCTCCTACAATGAGCAGTTCTTC
CASSRSGSSYNEQFF
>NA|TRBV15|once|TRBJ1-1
TGTGCCACCAGCAACGATAAAGTCATGAACACTGAAGCTTTCTTT
CATSNDKVMNTEAFF
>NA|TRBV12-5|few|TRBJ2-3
TGTGCTAGTGGTCCCCCAGGGGCAGATACGCAGTATTTT
CASGPPGADTQYF
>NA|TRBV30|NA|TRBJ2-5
TGTGCCTGGAGTGTAGGATCGGAGACCCAGTACTTC
CAWSVGSETQYF
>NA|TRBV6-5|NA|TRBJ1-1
TGTGCCAGCAGTTATGGTGCCCTCATGAACACTGAAGCTTTCTTT
CASSYGALMNTEAFF
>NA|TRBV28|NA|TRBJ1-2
TGTGCCAGCAGCGGTCATGGCTACACCTTC
CASSGHGYTF
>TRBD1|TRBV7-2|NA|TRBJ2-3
TGTGCCAGCAGTTATCCGAGGGGGCCCTCAGATACGCAGTATTTT
CASSYPRGPSDTQYF
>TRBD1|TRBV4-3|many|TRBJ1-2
TGCGCCAGCAGCCGTGAACCGGGACAGGGATCCTATGGCTACACCTTC
CASSREPGQGSYGYTF
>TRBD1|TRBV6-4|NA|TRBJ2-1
TGTGCCAGCAGCATCGGGACAGCCCGAAGGGATGAGCAGTTCTTC
CASSIGTARRDEQFF
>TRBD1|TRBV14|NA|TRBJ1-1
TGTGCCAGCAGCCAAGCGGGGGGACAGACTGAAGCTTTCTTT
CASSQAGGQTEAFF
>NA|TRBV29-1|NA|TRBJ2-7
TGCAGCGCCCCGGACAGCGACTACGAGCAGTACTTC
CSAPDSDYEQYF
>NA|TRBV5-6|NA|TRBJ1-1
TGTGCCAGCACCCCCGGGGGTGGCACTGAAGCTTTCTTT
CASTPGGGTEAFF
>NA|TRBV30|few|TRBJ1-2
TGTGCCTGGAGTGGACAAAACTATGGCTACACCTTC
CAWSGQNYGYTF
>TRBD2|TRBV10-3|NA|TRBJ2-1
TGTGCCAGCAATGGATGGACTAGCGGGGGTCATGAGCAGTTCTTC
CASNGWTSGGHEQFF
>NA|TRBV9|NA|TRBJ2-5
TGTGCCAGCAGCGTAGTAGGAGGATTCGGAGAGACCCAGTACTTC
CASSVVGGFGETQYF
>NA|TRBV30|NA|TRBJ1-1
TGTGCCTGGAGTGGGGACTTTAACACTGAAGCTTTCTTT
CAWSGDFNTEAFF